A single sample is the source of the 8 T cell receptor beta chains below, sequenced in a study of early T cells in non-severe SARS-CoV-2 infection. TCRdb independently ran MiXCR on the 5' RACE reads; one entry per CDR3 protein. The sample holds about 48,000 distinct CDR3 sequences, 6.2% seen once. The sample in question was whole blood, obtained at baseline. These receptor sequences come from an adult who was a healthcare worker with PCR-confirmed SARS-CoV-2 infection or an uninfected control (not recorded which).

This clonotype appeared a few times. This chain joins TRBV10-1 and TRBJ2-7; 9 bases map to TRBD1. V shed 8 bases and J 2 bases; nucleotides not matched to a gene: 4. This CDR3 has 13 residues. Germline CDR1 reads WNHNN; CDR2 reads SYGVQD (reference sequence). The CDR3 bases are TGCGCCAGCGGGGGACAGGGACCCTACGAGCAGTACTTC. This sequence encodes CASGGQGPYEQYF.

This clonotype was seen at least ten times. Relative to the germline gene, one junction end is altered; a read error may explain this. This rearrangement joins TRBV11-2 to TRBJ2-3, with 11 positions matching TRBD2. CDR3 length: 14 amino acids. The germline gives CDR1 SGHAT, CDR2 FQNNGV. For the CDR3, the DNA is TGTGCCAGCAGTTTAGCGGGAGGGCCAGATACGCAGTATTTT. Its translation is CASSLAGGPDTQYF.

This clonotype was recorded many times. The chain joins TRBV27 to TRBJ1-1, with a weak D call TRBD1 (5 bases). The CDR3 runs 13 residues. The germline CDR1 and CDR2 sequences are MNHEY and SMNVEV (reference sequence). Between the trimmed V and J ends, which lost 3 bases and 5 bases, there was a span of 10 bases. The CDR3 sequence is CASSFSQGTEAFF. Here the CDR3 DNA reads TGTGCCAGCAGTTTTTCTCAGGGAACTGAAGCTTTCTTT.

The chain is built from TRBV5-1 and TRBJ2-6; possibly TRBD2 for D (5 bases). CDR1 and CDR2 (germline): SGHRS, YFSETQ. The ends were cut back, 6 bases at V and 0 bases at J, with 10 bases in the middle. The CDR3 has 15 residues. For the CDR3, the DNA is TGCGCCAGCAAGGAGGATTTCTCTGGGGCCAACGTCCTGACTTTC. Translated: CASKEDFSGANVLTF. Full variable domain (rest looked up from reference TRBV5-1 and TRBJ2-6): KAGVTQTPRYLIKTRGQQVTLSCSPISGHRSVSWYQQTPGQGLQFLFEYFSETQRNKGNFPGRFSGRQFSNSRSEMNVSTLELGDSALYLCASKEDFSGANVLTFGAGSRLTVL.

This clonotype was picked up many times. The chain links TRBV7-9 to TRBJ2-3; D may be TRBD1 or TRBD2 (5 bases each). The CDR3 totals 15 residues. Germline V gene lookup returns CDR1 SEHNR and CDR2 FQNEAQ (reference sequence). Deletions cut 5 bases from V and 6 bases from J, with 18 bases between. The CDR3 bases are TGTGCCAGCAGCCCACCCGGGACCCCGGGGGATACGCAGTATTTT. It yields the protein CASSPPGTPGDTQYF.

This clonotype was counted only a few times. The V call is TRBV7-2, the J call TRBJ2-1, with 7 bases identical to TRBD2. This CDR3 has 15 residues. V dropped 2 bases and J dropped 3; count of bases not matched to a gene: 4. CDR1 and CDR2 from the germline V gene are SGHTA and FQGNSA. CDR3 region: CASSLSGISYNEQFF. CDR3 DNA sequence: TGTGCCAGCAGCTTAAGCGGGATTAGCTACAATGAGCAGTTCTTC.

This clonotype was seen only a few times. The V and J genes are TRBV6-2 or TRBV6-3 and TRBJ2-1; TRBD2 matches at 13 bases. Losses at the gene ends were 4 bases for V and 7 bases for J; bases not matched to a gene: 10. The CDR3 length is 17 residues. The germline CDR1 and CDR2 sequences are MNHEY and SVGEGT. The CDR3 protein is CASSSGLAGALTNEQFF. The CDR3 DNA is TGTGCCAGCAGTTCCGGACTAGCGGGAGCACTAACTAATGAGCAGTTCTTC.

This chain uses TRBV6-2 or TRBV6-3 with TRBJ2-3, with D unresolved. Trimming removed 0 bases at V and 0 bases at J, with 4 bases between. This CDR3 is built from 14 residues. Germline assignment: CDR1 MNHEY and CDR2 SVGEGT. The CDR3 spells CASSYSTSTDTQYF. The CDR3 DNA follows: TGTGCCAGCAGTTACTCGACTAGCACAGATACGCAGTATTTT.